This T cell receptor (beta chain) was observed in a study of shared clonotypes between healthy human individuals. Looking at the study overall: Three plates each covered CD4 naive and memory; CD8 naive two, CD8 memory one.

The assay was run at deep level. Every subset had its genomic DNA shared out evenly among several immunoSEQ plates. Measured with immunoSEQ multiplex PCR; TCRdb has only the in-frame clones, and not every one. The table records more than 2 million clones, about 95% of them present only once. The ends lost 5 bases at V and 4 bases at J; junction bases unmatched: 10. CDR1 and CDR2 (germline): SGHRS, YFSETQ. CDR3 length equals 15 residues. CD45RO-negative cells were positively selected for CCR7, leaving out terminally differentiated effector memory CD45RA+ cells. All donors were healthy HIV-negative adults lacking recent acute infections or vaccinations.

The sequencing sample was made of naive CD8+ T cells sorted from blood. This TCR derives from a young man in good health. The gene calls are TRBV5-1 and TRBJ2-5; 8 bases line up with TRBD2. In nucleotides, the CDR3 is TGCGCCAGCAGTCGGGAGGGGAACCTTCTAGAGACCCAGTACTTC. Protein sequence: CASSREGNLLETQYF.